The present TCR beta chain was sequenced within a study of blood T cells in healthy people across ages. Overall study findings and caveats: When set beside aged donors, long-lived donors presented more naive CD4+ cells and higher diversity.

A sample-barcoded 5' primer and a J-beta primer mix were used in a second PCR of about 7 to 12 cycles. There were at least 2.5 million CDR3-containing paired-end reads obtained from each sample. Each CDR3 protein gets one entry after TCRdb re-called the 5' RACE reads with MiXCR. The top ten hold about 4.1% of the sample, which has approximately 1.5 million distinct CDR3 sequences, 42% seen once. With regard to this clonotype: Its antigen is not identified.

The V gene's germline CDR1 is SGHAT and CDR2 FQNNGV. The CDR3 runs to 15 residues. The J segment lost 5 bases and the V segment lost 5 bases, leaving 6 bases of the junction unmatched. The TCR sequence derives from a woman between 18 and 30 years old in good health. V gene TRBV11-2 combines with J gene TRBJ2-5, with 12 bases fitting TRBD2. The sequencing input was blood. CDR3 coding DNA: TGTGCCAGCAGCCTAGCGGGAGGGCGGTTCGAGACCCAGTACTTC. Translation gives CASSLAGGRFETQYF.